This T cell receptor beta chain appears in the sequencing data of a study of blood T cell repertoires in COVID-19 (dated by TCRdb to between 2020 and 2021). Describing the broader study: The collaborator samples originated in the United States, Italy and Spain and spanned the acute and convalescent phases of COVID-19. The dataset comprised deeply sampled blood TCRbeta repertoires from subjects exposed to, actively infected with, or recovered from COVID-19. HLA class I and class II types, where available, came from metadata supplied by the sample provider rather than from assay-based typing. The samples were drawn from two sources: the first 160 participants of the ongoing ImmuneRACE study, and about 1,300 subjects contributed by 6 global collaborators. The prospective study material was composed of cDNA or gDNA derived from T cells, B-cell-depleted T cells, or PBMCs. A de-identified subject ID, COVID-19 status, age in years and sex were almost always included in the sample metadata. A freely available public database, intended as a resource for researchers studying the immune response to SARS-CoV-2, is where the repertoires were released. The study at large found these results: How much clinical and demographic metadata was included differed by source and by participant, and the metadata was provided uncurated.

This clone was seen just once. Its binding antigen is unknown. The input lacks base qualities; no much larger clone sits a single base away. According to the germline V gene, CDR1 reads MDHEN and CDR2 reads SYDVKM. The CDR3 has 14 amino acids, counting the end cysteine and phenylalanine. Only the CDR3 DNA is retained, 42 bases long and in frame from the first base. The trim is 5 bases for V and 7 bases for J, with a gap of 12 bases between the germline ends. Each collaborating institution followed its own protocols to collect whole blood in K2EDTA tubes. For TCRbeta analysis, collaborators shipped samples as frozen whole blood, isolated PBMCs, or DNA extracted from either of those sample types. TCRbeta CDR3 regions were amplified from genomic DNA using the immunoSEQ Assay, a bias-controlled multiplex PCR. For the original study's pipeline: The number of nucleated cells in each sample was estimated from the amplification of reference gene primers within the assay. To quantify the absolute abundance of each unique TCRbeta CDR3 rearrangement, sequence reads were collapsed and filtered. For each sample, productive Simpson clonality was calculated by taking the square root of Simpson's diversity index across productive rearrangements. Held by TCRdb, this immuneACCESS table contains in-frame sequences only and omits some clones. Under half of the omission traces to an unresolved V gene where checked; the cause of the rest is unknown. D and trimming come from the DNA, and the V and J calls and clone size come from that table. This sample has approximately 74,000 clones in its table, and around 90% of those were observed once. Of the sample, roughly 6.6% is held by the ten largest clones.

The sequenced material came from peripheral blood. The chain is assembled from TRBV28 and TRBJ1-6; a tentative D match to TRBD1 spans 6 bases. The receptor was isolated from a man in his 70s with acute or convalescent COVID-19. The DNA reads TGTGCCAGCAGTCTCACCACAGGGAATTCACCCCTCCACTTT. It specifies CASSLTTGNSPLHF. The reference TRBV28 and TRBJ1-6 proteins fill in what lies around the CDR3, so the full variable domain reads DVKVTQSSRYLVKRTGEKVFLECVQDMDHENMFWYRQDPGLGLRLIYFSYDVKMKEKGDIPEGYSVSREKKERFSLILESASTNQTSMYLCASSLTTGNSPLHFGNGTRLTVT.